The 21 T cell receptor beta chains below come from one sample, sequenced in a study of blood T cell repertoires in COVID-19. Produced via immunoSEQ multiplex PCR; TCRdb's table is partial and in-frame only. Here the sample spans 140,000 or so clones, about nine tenths being singletons. Sequencing used peripheral blood. The source is an elderly woman with acute or convalescent COVID-19.

This sequence joins TRBV6-5 and TRBJ1-2; no definite D call. Trimming removed 4 bases at V and 8 bases at J, with 11 bases between. Germline values: CDR1 MNHEY, CDR2 SVGAGI. The CDR3 is 12 amino acids. CDR3 coding DNA: TGTGCCAGCAGTTCCGACTTGAGGGGCTACACCTTC. The encoded protein is CASSSDLRGYTF.

The chain joins TRBV29-1 to TRBJ1-4, with D maybe TRBD1 (5 bases). The V end was cut by 7 bases, the J end by 8 bases, with 11 bases between. The germline V gene encodes CDR1 SQVTM and CDR2 ANQGSEA. This CDR3 region has 11 residues. The CDR3 nucleotides read TGCAGCGCGGGGGGAGAGGAAAAACTGTTTTTT. It specifies CSAGGEEKLFF.

The chain carries TRBV3-1 (or the pseudogene TRBV3-2) and TRBJ2-6; 7 bases fit TRBD1. Germline assignment: CDR1 LGHDT and CDR2 YNNKEL (reference sequence). The CDR3 is made up of 19 amino acids. J gave up 3 bases and V 1 base, and 12 bases lay outside the gene matches. The CDR3 region has the DNA TGTGCCAGCAGCCAAGTGGGGGCGTACAGGGGTGGTGGGGCCAACGTCCTGACTTTC. Residues: CASSQVGAYRGGGANVLTF.

Worth noting for this clone: Other nucleotide sequences in the sample specify the same CDR3. V and J are TRBV5-1 and TRBJ1-1; TRBD1 is a possible D gene (6 bases). The germline V gene encodes CDR1 SGHRS and CDR2 YFSETQ. The length of the CDR3 is 13 residues. V dropped 4 bases and J dropped 1 base, with 8 bases sitting between them. The CDR3 spells CASSTGQNTEAFF. CDR3 nucleotides: TGCGCCAGCAGCACGGGACAGAACACTGAAGCTTTCTTT.

The chain combines TRBV30 with TRBJ2-1, with TRBD2 matching over 11 bases. Trimming cost V 0 bases and J 10 bases; bases outside gene matches: 8. Germline loops: CDR1 GTSNPN, CDR2 SVGIG (reference sequence). CDR3 length: 15 residues. In DNA, the CDR3 is TGTGCCTGGAGTGTAGGTAGCGGGGGGGCCTTAGAGCAGTTCTTC. It encodes CAWSVGSGGALEQFF.

This chain uses TRBV19 with TRBJ1-2; 7 bases are a match to TRBD1. From germline, CDR1 is LNHDA and CDR2 SQIVND (reference sequence). This CDR3 has 12 residues. V gave up 6 bases and J gave up 8 bases; unmatched junction bases: 6. This CDR3 is CASSGQELGYTF. CDR3 bases: TGTGCCAGTAGCGGACAGGAGTTGGGCTACACCTTC.

V gene TRBV6-2 or TRBV6-3 combines with J gene TRBJ1-4; 7 positions match TRBD1. The CDR3 totals 17 residues. Germline CDR1 reads MNHEY; CDR2 reads SVGEGT. Trimming removed 6 bases from V and 3 bases from J; junction bases left unmatched: 13. CDR3 region: CASSSRHTGAANEKLFF. The CDR3 DNA reads TGTGCCAGCAGCTCGCGACACACAGGGGCTGCTAATGAAAAACTGTTTTTT.

In nucleotides, the CDR3 is TGTGCCAGCAGCTTAGGGGTGACAGGGCTTTTTGAAGCTTTCTTT. This translates into CASSLGVTGLFEAFF. The chain carries TRBV11-2 and TRBJ1-1, with TRBD1 matching over 7 bases. The CDR3 totals 15 residues. With V trimmed by 1 base and J by 7 bases, 9 bases remained unmatched. Germline assignment: CDR1 SGHAT and CDR2 FQNNGV.

The chain couples TRBV21-1 to TRBJ1-6; TRBD1, the D gene given by the table, was not confirmed from the DNA. TRBV21-1 is annotated as a pseudogene. This CDR3 has 17 amino acids. CDR3 nucleotide sequence: TGTGCCAGCAGCAAAGCGACCCGGGACAGGGGGAATTCACCCCTCCACTTT. Amino acids: CASSKATRDRGNSPLHF.

The rearrangement joins TRBV5-1 to TRBJ2-5; 8 positions agree with TRBD1. After removal of 4 bases from V and 2 bases from J, the junction contained 7 bases not matched to a gene. The CDR3 contains 15 residues. In germline, CDR1 is SGHRS, CDR2 YFSETQ. The CDR3 DNA sequence: TGCGCCAGCAGCATTTTACAGGGGGGTCAAGAGACCCAGTACTTC. As protein: CASSILQGGQETQYF.

The chain joins TRBV27 to TRBJ1-6; D is ambiguous. CDR1 is MNHEY and CDR2 is SMNVEV in the germline V gene (reference sequence). CDR3 length: 14 amino acids. V lost 3 bases and J 12 bases, leaving 15 bases between the germline ends. The CDR3 region has the DNA TGTGCCAGCAGTTTCACGGGCCAGCGGGTACCCCTCCACTTT. This sequence encodes CASSFTGQRVPLHF.

The chain links TRBV7-9 to TRBJ1-2; no reliable D call. In germline, CDR1 is SEHNR, CDR2 FQNEAQ (reference sequence). The length of the CDR3 is 14 residues. The ends were cut back, 1 base at V and 4 bases at J, with 10 bases in the middle. This chain's CDR3 is CASSLVSAGYGYTF. The CDR3 bases are TGTGCCAGCAGCTTAGTTTCAGCAGGCTATGGCTACACCTTC. Using reference TRBV7-9 and TRBJ1-2 for the parts outside the CDR3, the full variable domain is DTGVSQNPRHKITKRGQNVTFRCDPISEHNRLYWYRQTLGQGPEFLTYFQNEAQLEKSRLLSDRFSAERPKGSFSTLEIQRTEQGDSAMYLCASSLVSAGYGYTFGSGTRLTVV.

J is TRBJ1-2 and V is TRBV6-5, with D possibly being TRBD1 (5 bases). Trimming took 2 bases from V and 0 from J, leaving 13 bases between them. Germline CDR1 and CDR2: MNHEY and SVGAGI. The CDR3 extends over 16 amino acids. For the CDR3, the DNA is TGTGCCAGCAGTTACCTTGGGGGAGGATCTAACTATGGCTACACCTTC. This gives the protein CASSYLGGGSNYGYTF.

The rearrangement uses TRBV3-1 (or the pseudogene TRBV3-2) and TRBJ2-5; 7 bases are a match to TRBD1. V lost 3 bases, J lost 1 base, and 5 bases stayed unmatched. The germline CDR1 and CDR2 sequences are LGHDT and YNNKEL (reference sequence). The CDR3 has 15 residues. Here the CDR3 DNA reads TGTGCCAGCAGCCAGACGGGACAGATCCAAGAGACCCAGTACTTC. Translating gives CASSQTGQIQETQYF.

The J gene is TRBJ1-6, the V gene TRBV19; perhaps TRBD1 as D (5 bases). The CDR3 is 14 amino acids. Trimming shortened V by 2 bases and J by 8 bases, and 10 bases separated the two germline ends. Germline values: CDR1 LNHDA, CDR2 SQIVND (reference sequence). The CDR3 sequence is CASSISTGDSPLHF. For the CDR3, the DNA is TGTGCCAGTAGTATAAGCACAGGCGATTCACCCCTCCACTTT.

The V and J genes are TRBV7-8 and TRBJ1-6; 10 bases map to TRBD1. The CDR3 is 17 residues long. The V gene's germline CDR1 is SGHVS and CDR2 FQNEAQ. The trim removed 4 bases at V and 9 bases at J, leaving 12 bases unmatched. CDR3 DNA sequence: TGTGCCAGCAGCTCCGGGACAGGGGCGCCGGGGAGTTCACCCCTCCACTTT. Its translation is CASSSGTGAPGSSPLHF.

The rearrangement joins TRBV9 to TRBJ1-6; D not certain. This CDR3 is built from 13 residues. Germline CDR1 and CDR2: SGDLS and YYNGEE. With 0 bases removed from V and 10 bases from J, the gap between germline ends came to 8 bases. In nucleotides, the CDR3 is TGTGCCAGCAGCGTAGGGGCAGTGTCACCCCTCCACTTT. This translates into CASSVGAVSPLHF.

The genes are TRBV20-1 and TRBJ2-3; D gene unclear. CDR3 length: 10 residues. Trimming left V 4 bases short and J 3 bases short, with 2 bases between. Germline CDR1 is DFQATT and CDR2 is SNEGSKA (reference sequence). The chain's CDR3 is CSATTDTQYF. Written as DNA, the CDR3 is TGCAGTGCTACTACAGATACGCAGTATTTT.

The CDR3 coding sequence is TGTGCCAGCAGCTCCGCCGGGCTGCGGGGGCACAATGAGCAGTTCTTC. Translated, it gives CASSSAGLRGHNEQFF. The chain recombines TRBV7-3 with TRBJ2-1; maybe TRBD2 (7 bases). Germline V gives CDR1 SGHTA, CDR2 FQGTGA. V gave up 4 bases and J gave up 5 bases, with 18 bases separating them. The length of the CDR3 is 16 residues. The full variable domain, with the rest looked up from reference TRBV7-3 and TRBJ2-1, is GAGVSQTPSNKVTEKGKYVELRCDPISGHTALYWYRQSLGQGPEFLIYFQGTGAADDSGLPNDRFFAVRPEGSVSTLKIQRTERGDSAVYLCASSSAGLRGHNEQFFGPGTRLTVL.

The rearrangement joins TRBV6-5 to TRBJ1-5; D unresolved. The CDR3 sequence is 13 residues long. Trimming took 3 bases from V and 4 from J, leaving 7 bases between them. Germline V gene data show CDR1 as MNHEY and CDR2 as SVGAGI. CDR3 in DNA: TGTGCCAGCAGTTATTCTAATAATCAGCCCCAGCATTTT. It encodes CASSYSNNQPQHF.

The V call is TRBV19, the J call TRBJ2-1; 8 bases are shared with TRBD1. There are 13 residues in the CDR3. Germline assignment: CDR1 LNHDA and CDR2 SQIVND (reference sequence). V was clipped by 3 bases and J by 8 bases; unmatched bases: 3. This CDR3 is CASSMRTGYEQFF. CDR3 coding DNA: TGTGCCAGTAGTATGAGGACAGGGTATGAGCAGTTCTTC.